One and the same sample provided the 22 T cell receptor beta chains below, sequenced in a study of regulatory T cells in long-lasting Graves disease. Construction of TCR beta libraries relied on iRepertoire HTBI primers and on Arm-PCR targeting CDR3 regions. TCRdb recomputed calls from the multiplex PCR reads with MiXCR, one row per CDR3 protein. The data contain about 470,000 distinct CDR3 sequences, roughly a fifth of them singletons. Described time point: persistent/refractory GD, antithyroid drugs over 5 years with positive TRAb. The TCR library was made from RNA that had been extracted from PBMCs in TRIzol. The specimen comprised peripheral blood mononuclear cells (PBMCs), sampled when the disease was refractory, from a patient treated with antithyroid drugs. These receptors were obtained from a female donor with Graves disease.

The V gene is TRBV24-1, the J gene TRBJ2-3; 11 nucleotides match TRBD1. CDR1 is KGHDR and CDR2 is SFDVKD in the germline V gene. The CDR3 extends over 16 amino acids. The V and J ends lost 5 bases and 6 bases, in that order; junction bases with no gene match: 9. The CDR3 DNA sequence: TGTGCCACCAGTGCCCCGGACAGGGGGCGCGGGGATACGCAGTATTTT. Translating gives CATSAPDRGRGDTQYF.

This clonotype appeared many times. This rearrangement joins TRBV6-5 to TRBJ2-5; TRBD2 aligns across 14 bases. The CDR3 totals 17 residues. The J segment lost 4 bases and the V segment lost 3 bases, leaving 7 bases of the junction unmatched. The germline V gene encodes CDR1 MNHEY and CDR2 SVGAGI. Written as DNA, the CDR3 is TGTGCCAGCAGTTATCGTTTAGGACTAGCGGGAGGAGAGACCCAGTACTTC. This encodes CASSYRLGLAGGETQYF.

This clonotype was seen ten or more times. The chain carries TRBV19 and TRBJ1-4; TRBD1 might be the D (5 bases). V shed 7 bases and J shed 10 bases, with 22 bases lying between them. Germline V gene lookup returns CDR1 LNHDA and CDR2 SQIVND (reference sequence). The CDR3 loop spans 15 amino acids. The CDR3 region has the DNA TGTGCCAGTAACCATCGGGACTCCGGGTCCGGAAAACTGTTTTTT. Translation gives CASNHRDSGSGKLFF.

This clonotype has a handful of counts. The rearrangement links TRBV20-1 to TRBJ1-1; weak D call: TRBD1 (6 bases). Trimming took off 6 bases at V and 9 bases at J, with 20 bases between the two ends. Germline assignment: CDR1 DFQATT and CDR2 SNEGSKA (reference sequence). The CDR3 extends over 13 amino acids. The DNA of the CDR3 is TGCAGTGCCAACTCCCCCGGACAGTCCCAAGCTTTCTTT. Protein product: CSANSPGQSQAFF.

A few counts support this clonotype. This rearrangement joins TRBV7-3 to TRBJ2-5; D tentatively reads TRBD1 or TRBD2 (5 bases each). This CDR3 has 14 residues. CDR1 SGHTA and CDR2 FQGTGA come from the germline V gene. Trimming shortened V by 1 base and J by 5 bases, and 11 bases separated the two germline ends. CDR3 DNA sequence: TGTGCCAGCAGCTTAAGAGGATGGGGGGAGACCCAGTACTTC. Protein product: CASSLRGWGETQYF.

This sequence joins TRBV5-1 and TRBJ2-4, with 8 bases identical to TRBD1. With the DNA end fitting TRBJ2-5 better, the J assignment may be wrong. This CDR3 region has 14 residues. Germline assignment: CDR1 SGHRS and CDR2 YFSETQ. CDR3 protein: CASSSTGERKTQYF. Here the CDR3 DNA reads TGCGCCAGCAGTTCGACAGGGGAGAGGAAGACCCAGTACTTC.

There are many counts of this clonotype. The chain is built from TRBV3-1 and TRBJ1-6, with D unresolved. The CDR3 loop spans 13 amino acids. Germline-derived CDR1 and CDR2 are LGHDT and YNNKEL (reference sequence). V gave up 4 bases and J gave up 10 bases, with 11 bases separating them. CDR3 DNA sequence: TGTGCCAGCAGCCTTATGATGAGATCACCCCTCCACTTT. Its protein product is CASSLMMRSPLHF.

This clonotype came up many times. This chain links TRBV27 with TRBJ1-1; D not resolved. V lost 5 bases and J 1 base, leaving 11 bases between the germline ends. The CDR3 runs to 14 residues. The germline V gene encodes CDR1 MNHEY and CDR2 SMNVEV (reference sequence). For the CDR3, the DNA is TGTGCCAGCAGTCCCGGAGTCAAGAACACTGAAGCTTTCTTT. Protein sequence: CASSPGVKNTEAFF.

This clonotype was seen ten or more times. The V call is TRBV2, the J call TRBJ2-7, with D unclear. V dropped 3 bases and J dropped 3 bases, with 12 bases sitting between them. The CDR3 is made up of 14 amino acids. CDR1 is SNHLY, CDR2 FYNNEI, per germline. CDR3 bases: TGTGCCAGCAGTGAGCGGCTATTAAGCTACGAGCAGTACTTC. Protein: CASSERLLSYEQYF. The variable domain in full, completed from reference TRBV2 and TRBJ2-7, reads EPEVTQTPSHQVTQMGQEVILRCVPISNHLYFYWYRQILGQKVEFLVSFYNNEISEKSEIFDDQFSVERPDGSNFTLKIRSTKLEDSAMYFCASSERLLSYEQYFGPGTRLTVT.

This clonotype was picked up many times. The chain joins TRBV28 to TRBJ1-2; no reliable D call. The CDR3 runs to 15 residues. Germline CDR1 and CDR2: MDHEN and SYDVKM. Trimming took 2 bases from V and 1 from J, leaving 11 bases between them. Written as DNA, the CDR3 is TGTGCCAGCAGTTTAGTTTCGGGAGATAACTATGGCTACACCTTC. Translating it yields CASSLVSGDNYGYTF.

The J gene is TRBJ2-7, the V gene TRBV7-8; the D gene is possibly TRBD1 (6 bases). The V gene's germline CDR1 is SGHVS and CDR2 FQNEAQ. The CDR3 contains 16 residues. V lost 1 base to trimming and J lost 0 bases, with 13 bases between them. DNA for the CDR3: TGTGCCAGCAGCTTAGTTCCGGGACAACTCTCCTACGAGCAGTACTTC. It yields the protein CASSLVPGQLSYEQYF.

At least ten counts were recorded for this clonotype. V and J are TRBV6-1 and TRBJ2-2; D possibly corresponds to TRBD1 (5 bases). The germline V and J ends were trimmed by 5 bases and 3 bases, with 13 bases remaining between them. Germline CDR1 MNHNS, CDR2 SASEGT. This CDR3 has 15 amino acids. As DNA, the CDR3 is TGTGCCAGCAGTACCCCCAGGGTGGACACCGGGGAGCTGTTTTTT. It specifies CASSTPRVDTGELFF.

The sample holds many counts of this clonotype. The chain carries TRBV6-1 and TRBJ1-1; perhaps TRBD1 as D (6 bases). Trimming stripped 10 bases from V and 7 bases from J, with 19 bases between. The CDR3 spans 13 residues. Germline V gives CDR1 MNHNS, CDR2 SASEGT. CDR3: CATSGDTLLEAFF. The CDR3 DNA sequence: TGTGCCACCTCAGGGGATACGCTTCTTGAAGCTTTCTTT.

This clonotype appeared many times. This chain's CDR3 is CASSLSQGEAFF. As DNA, the CDR3 is TGTGCCAGCAGCTTGTCACAGGGTGAAGCTTTCTTT. The chain employs TRBV11-3 and TRBJ1-1; D perhaps matches TRBD1 (6 bases). This CDR3 has 12 residues. Germline V gene lookup returns CDR1 SGHNT and CDR2 YENEEA. V lost 3 bases and J lost 7, with 9 bases in between.

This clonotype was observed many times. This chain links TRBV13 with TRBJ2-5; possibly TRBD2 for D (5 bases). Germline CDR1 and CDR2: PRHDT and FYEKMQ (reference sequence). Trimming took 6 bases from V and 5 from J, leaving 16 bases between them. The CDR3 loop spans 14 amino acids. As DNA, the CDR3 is TGTGCCAGCAGTAAACGGACTGTAGGCGAGACCCAGTACTTC. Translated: CASSKRTVGETQYF.

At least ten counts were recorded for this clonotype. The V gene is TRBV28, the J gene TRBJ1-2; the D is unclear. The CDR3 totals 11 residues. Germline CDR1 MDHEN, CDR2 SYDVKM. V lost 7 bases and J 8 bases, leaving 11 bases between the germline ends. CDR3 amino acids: CASIGRGGYTF. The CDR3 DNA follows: TGTGCCAGCATAGGAAGAGGGGGCTACACCTTC.

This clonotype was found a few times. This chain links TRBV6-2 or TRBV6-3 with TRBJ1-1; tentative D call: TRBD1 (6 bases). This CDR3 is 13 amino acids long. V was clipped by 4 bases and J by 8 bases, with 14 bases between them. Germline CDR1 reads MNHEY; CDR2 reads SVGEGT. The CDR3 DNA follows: TGTGCCAGCAGTTCCCCAGGGACAACAGAAGCTTTCTTT. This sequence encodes CASSSPGTTEAFF.

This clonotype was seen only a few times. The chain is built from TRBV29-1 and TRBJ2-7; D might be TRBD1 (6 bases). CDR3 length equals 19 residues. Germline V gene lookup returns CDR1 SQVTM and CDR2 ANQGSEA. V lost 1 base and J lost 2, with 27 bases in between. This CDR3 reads CSVEAPPRTGHWGPYEQYF. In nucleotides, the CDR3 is TGCAGCGTTGAAGCCCCACCGAGAACAGGGCATTGGGGCCCCTACGAGCAGTACTTC.

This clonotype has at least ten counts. In DNA form, the CDR3 reads TGCGCCAGCAGCTTGGAGGACTTGACCATCACAGATACGCAGTATTTT. It yields the protein CASSLEDLTITDTQYF. The chain couples TRBV5-1 to TRBJ2-3; D may be TRBD2 (5 bases). V was shortened by 0 bases and J by 2 bases, with 13 bases between the two germline ends. The CDR3 runs 16 residues. CDR1 and CDR2 (germline): SGHRS, YFSETQ.

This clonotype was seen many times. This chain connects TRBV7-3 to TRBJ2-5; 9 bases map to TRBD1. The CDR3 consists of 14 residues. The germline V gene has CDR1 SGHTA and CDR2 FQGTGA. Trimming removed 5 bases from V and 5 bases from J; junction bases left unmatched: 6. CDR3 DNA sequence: TGTGCCAGCAGCGCGGGACAGGGATTTGAGACCCAGTACTTC. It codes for CASSAGQGFETQYF. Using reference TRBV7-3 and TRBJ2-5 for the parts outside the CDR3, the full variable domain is GAGVSQTPSNKVTEKGKYVELRCDPISGHTALYWYRQSLGQGPEFLIYFQGTGAADDSGLPNDRFFAVRPEGSVSTLKIQRTERGDSAVYLCASSAGQGFETQYFGPGTRLLVL.

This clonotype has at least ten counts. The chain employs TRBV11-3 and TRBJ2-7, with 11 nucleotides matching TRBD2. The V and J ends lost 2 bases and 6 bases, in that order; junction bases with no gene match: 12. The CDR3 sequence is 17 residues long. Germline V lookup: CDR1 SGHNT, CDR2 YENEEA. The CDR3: CASSLISPLAGGGEQYF. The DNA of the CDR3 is TGTGCCAGCAGCTTAATATCCCCTCTAGCGGGAGGAGGCGAGCAGTACTTC.

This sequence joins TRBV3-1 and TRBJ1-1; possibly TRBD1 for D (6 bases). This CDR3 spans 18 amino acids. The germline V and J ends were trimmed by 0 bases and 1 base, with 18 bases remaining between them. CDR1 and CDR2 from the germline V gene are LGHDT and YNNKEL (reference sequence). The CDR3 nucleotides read TGTGCCAGCAGCCAAGACGAGGGGGGAGCCGGGGGGAACACTGAAGCTTTCTTT. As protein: CASSQDEGGAGGNTEAFF.